This T cell receptor beta chain comes out of a study of T cell repertoires in ileal Crohn's disease. About the study: Postoperative therapy was given to about half: roughly 11 thiopurines, roughly 20 anti-TNF agents.

Data came from immunoSEQ multiplex PCR; TCRdb stores just in-frame clones and leaves some out. The data show thousands of clones, with around 80% seen just once and under 6% held by the top ten. The germline V gene has CDR1 LNHDA and CDR2 SQIVND (reference sequence). V dropped 5 bases and J dropped 5; count of bases not matched to a gene: 12. The CDR3 runs 19 residues. The gene calls are TRBV19 and TRBJ2-2, with 15 bases lining up with TRBD2. Sequencing used ileal tissue. This TCR derives from an adult with Crohn's disease. The CDR3 here is CASSLRPGLAGGGTGELFF. In nucleotides, the CDR3 is TGTGCCAGTAGTCTCCGACCGGGACTAGCGGGAGGTGGGACCGGGGAGCTGTTTTTT.